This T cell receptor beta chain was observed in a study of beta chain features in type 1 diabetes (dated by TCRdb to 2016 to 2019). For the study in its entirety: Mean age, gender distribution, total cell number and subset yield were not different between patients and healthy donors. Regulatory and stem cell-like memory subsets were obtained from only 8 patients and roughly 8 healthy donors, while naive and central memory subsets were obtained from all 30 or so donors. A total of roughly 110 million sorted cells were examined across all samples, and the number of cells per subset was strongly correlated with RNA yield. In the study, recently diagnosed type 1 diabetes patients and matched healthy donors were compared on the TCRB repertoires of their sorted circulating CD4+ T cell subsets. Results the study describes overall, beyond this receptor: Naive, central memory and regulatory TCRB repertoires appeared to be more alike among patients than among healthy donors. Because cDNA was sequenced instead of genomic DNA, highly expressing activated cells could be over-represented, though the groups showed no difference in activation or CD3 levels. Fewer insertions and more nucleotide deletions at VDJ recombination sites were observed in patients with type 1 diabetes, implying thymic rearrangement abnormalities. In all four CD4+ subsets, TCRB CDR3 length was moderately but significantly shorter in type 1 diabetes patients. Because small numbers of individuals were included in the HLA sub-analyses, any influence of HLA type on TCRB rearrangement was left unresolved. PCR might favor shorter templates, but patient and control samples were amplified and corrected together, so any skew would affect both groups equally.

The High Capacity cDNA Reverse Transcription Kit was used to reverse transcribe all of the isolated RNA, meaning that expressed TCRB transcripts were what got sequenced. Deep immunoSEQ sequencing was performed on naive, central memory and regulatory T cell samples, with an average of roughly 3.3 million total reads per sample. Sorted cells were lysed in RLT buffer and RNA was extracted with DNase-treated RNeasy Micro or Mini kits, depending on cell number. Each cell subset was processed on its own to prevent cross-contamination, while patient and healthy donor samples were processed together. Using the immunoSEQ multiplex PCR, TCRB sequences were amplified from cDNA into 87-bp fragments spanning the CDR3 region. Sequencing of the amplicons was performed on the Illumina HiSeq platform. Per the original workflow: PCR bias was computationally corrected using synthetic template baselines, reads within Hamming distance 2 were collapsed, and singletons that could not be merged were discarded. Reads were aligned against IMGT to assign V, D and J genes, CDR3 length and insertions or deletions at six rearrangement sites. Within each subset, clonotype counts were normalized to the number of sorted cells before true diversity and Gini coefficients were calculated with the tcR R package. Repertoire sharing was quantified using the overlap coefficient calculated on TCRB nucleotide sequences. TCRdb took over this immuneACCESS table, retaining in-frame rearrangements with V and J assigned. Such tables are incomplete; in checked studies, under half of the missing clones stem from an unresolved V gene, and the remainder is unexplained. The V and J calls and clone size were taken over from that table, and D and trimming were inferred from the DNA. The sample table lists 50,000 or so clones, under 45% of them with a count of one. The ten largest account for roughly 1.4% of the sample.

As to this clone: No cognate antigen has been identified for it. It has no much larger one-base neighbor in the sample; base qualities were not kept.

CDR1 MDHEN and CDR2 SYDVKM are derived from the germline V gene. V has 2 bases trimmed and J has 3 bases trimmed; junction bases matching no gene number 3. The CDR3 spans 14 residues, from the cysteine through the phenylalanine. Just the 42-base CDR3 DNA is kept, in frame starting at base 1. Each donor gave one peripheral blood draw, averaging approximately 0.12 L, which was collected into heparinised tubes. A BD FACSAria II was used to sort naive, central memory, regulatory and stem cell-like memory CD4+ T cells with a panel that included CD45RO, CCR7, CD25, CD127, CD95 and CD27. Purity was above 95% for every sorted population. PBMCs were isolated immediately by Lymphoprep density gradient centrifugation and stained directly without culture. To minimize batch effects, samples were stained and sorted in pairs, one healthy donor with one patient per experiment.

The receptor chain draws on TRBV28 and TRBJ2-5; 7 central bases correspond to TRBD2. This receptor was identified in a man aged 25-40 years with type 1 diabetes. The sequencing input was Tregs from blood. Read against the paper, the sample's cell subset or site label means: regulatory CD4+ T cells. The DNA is TGTGCCAGCAGTTTAGGGAGGGCAGAAGAGACCCAGTACTTC. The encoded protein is CASSLGRAEETQYF.